Shown below are 25 T cell receptor beta chains from a single sample sequenced in a study of control samples from healthy donors and cancer patients. Repertoires were generated with immunoSEQ multiplex PCR, while TCRdb's copy carries only in-frame clones and drops some. This table holds about 410,000 clones, 75% to 95% found once. The sequencing sample was made of PBMCs. All receptors come from a man in his forties with head and neck cancer.

This chain connects TRBV7-3 to TRBJ2-2, with TRBD2 identical over 8 bases. Germline assignment: CDR1 SGHTA and CDR2 FQGTGA. The CDR3 loop spans 15 amino acids. Germline trimming cut 5 bases from V and 3 bases from J; bases unmatched to any gene: 5. CDR3 sequence: CASSPGGGHTGELFF. Here the CDR3 DNA reads TGTGCCAGCAGCCCCGGGGGGGGGCACACCGGGGAGCTGTTTTTT. The complete variable domain, with remaining parts taken from reference TRBV7-3 and TRBJ2-2, reads GAGVSQTPSNKVTEKGKYVELRCDPISGHTALYWYRQSLGQGPEFLIYFQGTGAADDSGLPNDRFFAVRPEGSVSTLKIQRTERGDSAVYLCASSPGGGHTGELFFGEGSRLTVL.

The genes are TRBV27 and TRBJ2-2; unclear D gene. V gave up 2 bases and J gave up 0 bases, with 10 bases separating them. This CDR3 has 16 residues. The germline V gene encodes CDR1 MNHEY and CDR2 SMNVEV (reference sequence). Written as DNA, the CDR3 is TGTGCCAGCAGTTTAATTAAGATACCGAACACCGGGGAGCTGTTTTTT. Amino acids: CASSLIKIPNTGELFF.

This chain joins TRBV7-9 and TRBJ1-6, with D perhaps TRBD1 (5 bases). Trimming cost V 5 bases and J 3 bases, with 11 bases left between them. The CDR3 loop spans 15 amino acids. The germline CDR1 and CDR2 sequences are SEHNR and FQNEAQ (reference sequence). As DNA, the CDR3 is TGTGCCAGCAGCGGGGGTGGCCTCTATAATTCACCCCTCCACTTT. This sequence encodes CASSGGGLYNSPLHF. Based on the CDR3 plus reference TRBV7-9 and TRBJ1-6, the full variable domain is DTGVSQNPRHKITKRGQNVTFRCDPISEHNRLYWYRQTLGQGPEFLTYFQNEAQLEKSRLLSDRFSAERPKGSFSTLEIQRTEQGDSAMYLCASSGGGLYNSPLHFGNGTRLTVT.

V usage is TRBV3-1 (or the pseudogene TRBV3-2) and J usage is TRBJ2-2, with D unclear. This CDR3 spans 17 amino acids. The germline V and J ends were trimmed by 0 bases and 2 bases, with 13 bases remaining between them. Germline lookup yields CDR1 LGHDT and CDR2 YNNKEL (reference sequence). The CDR3 spells CASSQDRLPFNTGELFF. In DNA, the CDR3 is TGTGCCAGCAGCCAAGACAGACTGCCTTTTAACACCGGGGAGCTGTTTTTT.

V and J are TRBV10-3 and TRBJ2-1, with 15 bases lining up with TRBD2. CDR1 ENHRY and CDR2 SYGVKD come from the germline V gene. The V gene end was trimmed by 6 bases and the J gene end by 8 bases; junction bases not matched to a gene: 14. The CDR3 is made up of 18 amino acids. DNA of the CDR3: TGTGCCATCAGCCTATCCGGGACTAGCGGGGGGCGTGACCATGAGCAGTTCTTC. Protein: CAISLSGTSGGRDHEQFF.

The rearrangement uses TRBV29-1 and TRBJ1-3; TRBD1 is a possible D gene (5 bases). This CDR3 contains 15 residues. CDR1 SQVTM and CDR2 ANQGSEA come from the germline V gene. The germline V and J ends were trimmed by 7 bases and 1 base, with 17 bases remaining between them. In DNA, the CDR3 is TGCAGCGCCAGAGGCGCAGGGAGGTCTGGAAACACCATATATTTT. Translating it yields CSARGAGRSGNTIYF.

The chain carries TRBV27 and TRBJ2-2, with 7 nucleotides matching TRBD1. From germline, CDR1 is MNHEY and CDR2 SMNVEV (reference sequence). Trimming took 5 bases from V and 4 from J; bases not matched to a gene: 4. This CDR3 region has 14 residues. CDR3: CASSRGQATGELFF. DNA of the CDR3: TGTGCCAGCAGTCGCGGACAGGCCACCGGGGAGCTGTTTTTT.

V is TRBV7-2 and J is TRBJ2-1; 13 positions match TRBD2. Germline V lookup: CDR1 SGHTA, CDR2 FQGNSA. The CDR3 is 15 amino acids. The junction had 8 bases not matched to a gene; V was cut back by 5 bases and J by 10 bases. As DNA, the CDR3 is TGTGCCAGCAGCCCGACTAGCGGGGGGTCTAGGGAGCAGTTCTTC. It codes for CASSPTSGGSREQFF.

The chain combines TRBV11-2 with TRBJ1-2; the D gene is possibly TRBD1 (6 bases). Trimming took 5 bases from V and 4 from J, leaving 11 bases between them. From germline, CDR1 is SGHAT and CDR2 FQNNGV. CDR3 length equals 13 residues. CDR3 bases: TGTGCCAGCAGCCCCGGACAGTCCTATGGCTACACCTTC. Amino acids: CASSPGQSYGYTF.

V is TRBV24-1 and J is TRBJ1-5; D gene uncertain. V dropped 3 bases and J dropped 1 base, with 15 bases sitting between them. In germline, CDR1 is KGHDR, CDR2 SFDVKD. The CDR3 has 17 residues. Here the CDR3 DNA reads TGTGCCACCAGTGATGATAAAATATTGTGGAGCAATCAGCCCCAGCATTTT. Translated, it gives CATSDDKILWSNQPQHF.

In this sample, this clone turned up once. The chain links TRBV7-9 to TRBJ1-1; D call uncertain. Germline loops: CDR1 SEHNR, CDR2 FQNEAQ (reference sequence). V dropped 1 base and J dropped 4 bases, with 10 bases sitting between them. This CDR3 is 14 amino acids long. The CDR3 DNA is TGTGCCAGCAGCTTAGAAGGACGGATCACTGAAGCTTTCTTT. Protein product: CASSLEGRITEAFF.

The J gene is TRBJ2-1, the V gene TRBV9; a possible D gene is TRBD2 (6 bases). CDR1 is SGDLS and CDR2 is YYNGEE in the germline V gene. V lost 3 bases to trimming and J lost 9 bases, with 13 bases between them. The CDR3 extends over 13 amino acids. The CDR3 sequence: CASSDGGLPEQFF. CDR3 DNA: TGTGCCAGCAGCGACGGAGGACTACCTGAGCAGTTCTTC.

This clone was seen only once. The chain joins TRBV12-5 to TRBJ2-3; D call uncertain. CDR3 size: 10 residues. The germline gives CDR1 LGHNT, CDR2 FRNRAP. V was cut by 6 bases and J by 9 bases, with 7 bases left in between. The CDR3 protein is CASGAPTQYF. The DNA of the CDR3 is TGTGCTAGTGGAGCTCCCACGCAGTATTTT. Full variable domain (outside the CDR3, taken from reference TRBV12-5 and TRBJ2-3): DARVTQTPRHKVTEMGQEVTMRCQPILGHNTVFWYRQTMMQGLELLAYFRNRAPLDDSGMPKDRFSAEMPDATLATLKIQPSEPRDSAVYFCASGAPTQYFGPGTRLTVL.

This chain connects TRBV6-2 or TRBV6-3 to TRBJ2-1; D gene ambiguous. Trimming removed 5 bases from V and 4 bases from J, with 6 bases in between. Per germline, CDR1 MNHEY and CDR2 SVGEGT. The length of the CDR3 is 12 residues. The CDR3 is CASSMTYNEQFF. The CDR3 DNA follows: TGTGCCAGCAGTATGACATACAATGAGCAGTTCTTC.

The table lists this clone with a count of one. The V call is TRBV12-5, the J call TRBJ1-1; 9 bases map to TRBD1. The CDR3 consists of 15 residues. The V gene's germline CDR1 is LGHNT and CDR2 FRNRAP. V lost 4 bases, J lost 3 bases, and 6 bases stayed unmatched. CDR3 in amino acids: CASGSGRDRDTEAFF. In DNA, the CDR3 is TGTGCTAGTGGTTCGGGGCGGGACAGGGACACTGAAGCTTTCTTT.

The V gene is TRBV10-3, the J gene TRBJ2-2, with D hard to call. The ends were cut back, 4 bases at V and 3 bases at J, with 6 bases in the middle. The CDR3 length is 13 residues. The germline gives CDR1 ENHRY, CDR2 SYGVKD. The CDR3 DNA sequence: TGTGCCATCAGTGGGGCATACACCGGGGAGCTGTTTTTT. The encoded protein is CAISGAYTGELFF.

The CDR3 spells CASSPLGRSGTYEQYF. The DNA for the CDR3 is TGTGCCAGCAGTCCGCTGGGAAGATCAGGGACCTACGAGCAGTACTTC. This chain connects TRBV28 to TRBJ2-7; D is possibly TRBD1 (5 bases). Germline assignment: CDR1 MDHEN and CDR2 SYDVKM. This CDR3 is built from 16 residues. Trimming removed 5 bases from V and 2 bases from J, with 19 bases in between. The entire variable domain, with the rest obtained from reference TRBV28 and TRBJ2-7, is as follows: DVKVTQSSRYLVKRTGEKVFLECVQDMDHENMFWYRQDPGLGLRLIYFSYDVKMKEKGDIPEGYSVSREKKERFSLILESASTNQTSMYLCASSPLGRSGTYEQYFGPGTRLTVT.

The chain recombines TRBV7-9 with TRBJ2-7; possibly TRBD2 for D (7 bases). CDR1 and CDR2 from the germline V gene are SEHNR and FQNEAQ (reference sequence). V dropped 5 bases and J dropped 5 bases, with 19 bases sitting between them. The CDR3 has 15 amino acids. CDR3 sequence (DNA): TGTGCCAGCAGCACCCCGGGCGGGGGCCGGCACGAGCAGTACTTC. Translation: CASSTPGGGRHEQYF.

The rearrangement joins TRBV7-8 to TRBJ2-7; D might be TRBD2 (7 bases). The V gene's germline CDR1 is SGHVS and CDR2 FQNEAQ. The CDR3 consists of 17 residues. V dropped 4 bases and J dropped 5 bases, with 24 bases sitting between them. CDR3 amino acids: CASSWGGATPLYDEQYF. The CDR3, as DNA: TGTGCCAGCAGCTGGGGGGGGGCGACACCCCTCTACGACGAGCAGTACTTC.

V is TRBV5-1 and J is TRBJ1-5; maybe TRBD1 (5 bases). Trimming took off 4 bases at V and 2 bases at J, with 13 bases between the two ends. Germline values: CDR1 SGHRS, CDR2 YFSETQ. The CDR3 runs 15 residues. The CDR3 nucleotides read TGCGCCAGCAGCCCGGGGGGACGGGGCAATCAGCCCCAGCATTTT. This encodes CASSPGGRGNQPQHF. Full variable domain (remainder filled in from reference TRBV5-1 and TRBJ1-5): KAGVTQTPRYLIKTRGQQVTLSCSPISGHRSVSWYQQTPGQGLQFLFEYFSETQRNKGNFPGRFSGRQFSNSRSEMNVSTLELGDSALYLCASSPGGRGNQPQHFGDGTRLSIL.

The chain employs TRBV9 and TRBJ1-1; D ambiguous. V was clipped by 3 bases and J by 0 bases, with 12 bases between them. The CDR3 runs 15 residues. The V gene's germline CDR1 is SGDLS and CDR2 YYNGEE. The CDR3 protein is CASSDIAVLNTEAFF. CDR3 sequence (DNA): TGTGCCAGCAGCGATATAGCGGTCCTGAACACTGAAGCTTTCTTT.

J is TRBJ2-1 and V is TRBV4-3; the match to TRBD2 covers 7 bases. V shed 0 bases, J shed 4 bases, and the junction held 6 bases outside the gene matches. CDR3 length: 16 residues. Per germline, CDR1 LGHNA and CDR2 YSLEER. The CDR3 region is CASSQEGLAEYNEQFF. The CDR3 coding sequence is TGCGCCAGCAGCCAAGAGGGTCTAGCGGAATACAATGAGCAGTTCTTC.

The J gene is TRBJ2-2, the V gene TRBV11-3; no clear D. The CDR3 loop spans 15 amino acids. Germline CDR1 SGHNT, CDR2 YENEEA. V was cut by 5 bases and J by 3 bases, with 13 bases left in between. CDR3 sequence: CASSPGNRDTGELFF. The CDR3 DNA reads as TGTGCCAGCAGCCCGGGCAATCGCGACACCGGGGAGCTGTTTTTT.

CDR3: CASSYAKLGRQETQYF. DNA of the CDR3: TGTGCCAGCAGTTACGCCAAATTGGGGAGACAAGAGACCCAGTACTTC. The chain links TRBV6-6 to TRBJ2-5, with D maybe TRBD2 (5 bases). CDR1 and CDR2 from the germline V gene are MNHNY and SVGAGI (reference sequence). The CDR3 has 16 residues. Trimming took off 2 bases at V and 2 bases at J, with 15 bases between the two ends.

This rearrangement joins TRBV6-1 to TRBJ2-1; D not resolved. CDR1 is MNHNS and CDR2 is SASEGT in the germline V gene. The CDR3 has 17 amino acids. With 1 base removed from V and 1 base from J, the gap between germline ends came to 14 bases. This CDR3 is CASSEESEQLSYNEQFF. CDR3 coding DNA: TGTGCCAGCAGTGAAGAGTCAGAGCAGCTTTCCTACAATGAGCAGTTCTTC.